The 17 T cell receptor beta chains below come from one sample, sequenced in a study of cytomegalovirus exposure and HLA in healthy donors. Using immunoSEQ multiplex PCR, the repertoire was profiled, and TCRdb retains in-frame clones only, with some absent. The sample shows over 150,000 clones, 85% of them seen only once. Source material: PBMCs. All receptors derive from a man aged 18 to 30 in good health and CMV-seropositive.

The V gene is TRBV5-1, the J gene TRBJ2-7; 11 bases line up with TRBD1. The trim removed 6 bases at V and 7 bases at J, leaving 15 bases unmatched. Germline V gene lookup returns CDR1 SGHRS and CDR2 YFSETQ. The CDR3 runs 16 residues. CDR3 sequence (DNA): TGCGCCAGCACCCGAAACCCCGGGACAGGGGGGAATGAGCAGTACTTC. Amino acids: CASTRNPGTGGNEQYF.

The gene calls are TRBV11-1 and TRBJ1-1, with 10 bases lining up with TRBD1. The CDR3 is made up of 15 amino acids. Germline CDR1 is SGHAT and CDR2 is FQDESV (reference sequence). V was clipped by 5 bases and J by 4 bases; unmatched bases: 7. In DNA, the CDR3 is TGTGCCAGCAGCCAGGACAGGGGGAGGAGCACTGAAGCTTTCTTT. Its protein is CASSQDRGRSTEAFF. The whole variable domain, filled in from reference TRBV11-1 and TRBJ1-1, reads EAEVAQSPRYKITEKSQAVAFWCDPISGHATLYWYRQILGQGPELLVQFQDESVVDDSQLPKDRFSAERLKGVDSTLKIQPAELGDSAMYLCASSQDRGRSTEAFFGQGTRLTVV.

The chain links TRBV6-1 to TRBJ2-7, with D possibly matching TRBD2 (5 bases). Trimming removed 6 bases from V and 3 bases from J, with 15 bases in between. The CDR3 is 14 residues long. Germline V gene sequence: CDR1 MNHNS, CDR2 SASEGT. The CDR3 is CASSRGGSFYEQYF. The CDR3 DNA sequence: TGTGCCAGCAGCCGAGGAGGCAGTTTCTACGAGCAGTACTTC.

This clone was observed once. V is TRBV9 and J is TRBJ2-3; 7 bases are a match to TRBD2. The CDR3 has 18 residues. Germline V gene lookup returns CDR1 SGDLS and CDR2 YYNGEE. V shed 3 bases, J shed 4 bases, and the junction held 17 bases outside the gene matches. The CDR3 nucleotides are TGTGCCAGCAGCGCCCGCGGGTCTAGCGGAGGTGTGGCAGATACGCAGTATTTT. Protein product: CASSARGSSGGVADTQYF.

V gene TRBV18 combines with J gene TRBJ2-7, with 8 positions matching TRBD1. Germline loops: CDR1 KGHSH, CDR2 LQKENI. The CDR3 consists of 17 residues. V trimming: 2 bases; J trimming: 5 bases; junction bases outside the gene matches: 14. CDR3 region: CASSPSSATGVYHEQYF. CDR3 DNA: TGTGCCAGCTCACCATCCTCCGCGACAGGGGTCTACCACGAGCAGTACTTC.

The table lists this clone with a count of one. J is TRBJ2-5 and V is TRBV15; TRBD1 matches at 10 bases. J gave up 5 bases and V 1 base, and 7 bases lay outside the gene matches. Germline CDR1 and CDR2: LNHNV and YYDKDF (reference sequence). The CDR3 has 16 amino acids. The CDR3 bases are TGTGCCACCAGCAGAGCCGGGACAGGGGTATGGGAGACCCAGTACTTC. Amino acids: CATSRAGTGVWETQYF.

This chain joins TRBV5-6 and TRBJ2-7; the match to TRBD1 covers 10 bases. Looked up from germline, CDR1 is SGHDT and CDR2 is YYEEEE. The V segment lost 7 bases and the J segment 6 bases; nucleotides outside the gene matches: 7. The CDR3 consists of 13 residues. The CDR3 spells CASWDRGGSEQYF. The CDR3, as DNA: TGTGCCAGCTGGGACAGGGGTGGGAGCGAGCAGTACTTC.

The chain is built from TRBV5-1 and TRBJ1-1, with no clear D. This CDR3 is 14 amino acids long. Germline-derived CDR1 and CDR2 are SGHRS and YFSETQ. V lost 4 bases, J lost 8 bases, and 18 bases lay in between. This CDR3 is CASSPLGGEEEAFF. CDR3 nucleotides: TGCGCCAGCAGCCCTCTGGGCGGGGAGGAGGAAGCTTTCTTT.

The chain combines TRBV14 with TRBJ2-7; TRBD2 matches at 7 bases. This CDR3 spans 16 amino acids. The V gene end was trimmed by 4 bases and the J gene end by 6 bases; junction bases not matched to a gene: 15. Germline values: CDR1 SGHDN, CDR2 FVKESK. Written as DNA, the CDR3 is TGTGCCAGCAGCCCGCTCCTAGGAGGGAGGGGCGGCGAGCAGTACTTC. Protein sequence: CASSPLLGGRGGEQYF. The entire variable domain, with the rest obtained from reference TRBV14 and TRBJ2-7, is as follows: EAGVTQFPSHSVIEKGQTVTLRCDPISGHDNLYWYRRVMGKEIKFLLHFVKESKQDESGMPNNRFLAERTGGTYSTLKVQPAELEDSGVYFCASSPLLGGRGGEQYFGPGTRLTVT.

In its sample, this clone was seen many times. This chain uses TRBV6-1 with TRBJ1-6; 9 nucleotides align to TRBD1. The CDR3 has 14 amino acids. The trim removed 6 bases at V and 10 bases at J, leaving 7 bases unmatched. Germline-derived CDR1 and CDR2 are MNHNS and SASEGT. The CDR3 loop is CASSRTGVESPLHF. CDR3 coding DNA: TGTGCCAGCAGCAGGACAGGGGTCGAATCACCCCTCCACTTT.

This clone was seen once. The chain has TRBV27 and TRBJ2-3; perhaps TRBD1 as D (6 bases). Germline assignment: CDR1 MNHEY and CDR2 SMNVEV (reference sequence). The CDR3 totals 14 residues. The V end was cut by 5 bases, the J end by 0 bases, with 9 bases between. This CDR3 reads CASSRTDSTDTQYF. The CDR3 coding sequence is TGTGCCAGCAGTCGGACAGATAGCACAGATACGCAGTATTTT.

The chain couples TRBV5-6 to TRBJ2-3, with TRBD2 identical over 9 bases. The V segment lost 4 bases and the J segment 1 base; nucleotides outside the gene matches: 4. Germline V gene sequence: CDR1 SGHDT, CDR2 YYEEEE. CDR3 length equals 15 residues. CDR3 DNA: TGTGCCAGCAGCGCAGCGGGAGGAGGCACAGATACGCAGTATTTT. It codes for CASSAAGGGTDTQYF.

As to this clone: Within the sample, other DNA sequences also encode this same CDR3. This chain uses TRBV6-1 with TRBJ2-2; 8 nucleotides agree with TRBD1. Looked up from germline, CDR1 is MNHNS and CDR2 is SASEGT. V shed 5 bases, J shed 8 bases, and the junction held 7 bases outside the gene matches. The CDR3 covers 14 residues. CDR3 DNA sequence: TGTGCCAGCAGTCCGACAGGGGAGGCAGGGGAGCTGTTTTTT. It yields the protein CASSPTGEAGELFF.

This chain links TRBV2 with TRBJ1-1; 9 positions agree with TRBD1. The CDR3 consists of 15 residues. Trimming removed 0 bases from V and 4 bases from J; junction bases left unmatched: 3. Germline V lookup: CDR1 SNHLY, CDR2 FYNNEI. CDR3 protein: CASSEATGGGTEAFF. CDR3 DNA sequence: TGTGCCAGCAGTGAAGCGACAGGGGGGGGCACTGAAGCTTTCTTT.

The chain joins TRBV5-1 to TRBJ2-1; 9 bases fit TRBD1. The germline gives CDR1 SGHRS, CDR2 YFSETQ. The V gene end was trimmed by 3 bases and the J gene end by 0 bases; junction bases not matched to a gene: 1. The length of the CDR3 is 15 residues. The CDR3 nucleotides are TGCGCCAGCAGCTCGGACAGGGGCTCCTACAATGAGCAGTTCTTC. Amino acids: CASSSDRGSYNEQFF.

The rearrangement uses TRBV5-4 and TRBJ2-2; 7 positions agree with TRBD1. In germline, CDR1 is SGHNT, CDR2 YYREEE (reference sequence). The CDR3 runs to 15 residues. The ends lost 2 bases at V and 6 bases at J; junction bases unmatched: 7. The CDR3 DNA reads as TGTGCCAGCAGCTTAGGGGGCTTTTCTGCCGGGGAGCTGTTTTTT. As protein: CASSLGGFSAGELFF. Full variable domain (outside the CDR3, taken from reference TRBV5-4 and TRBJ2-2): ETGVTQSPTHLIKTRGQQVTLRCSSQSGHNTVSWYQQALGQGPQFIFQYYREEENGRGNFPPRFSGLQFPNYSSELNVNALELDDSALYLCASSLGGFSAGELFFGEGSRLTVL.

CDR3 protein: CAIRPGLAGVRQYF. In DNA form, the CDR3 reads TGTGCCATCAGACCAGGACTAGCGGGAGTTCGGCAGTACTTC. The chain couples TRBV10-3 to TRBJ2-7; TRBD2 agrees at 13 bases. The CDR3 has 14 residues. CDR1 and CDR2 from the germline V gene are ENHRY and SYGVKD. Trimming removed 6 bases from V and 9 bases from J; junction bases left unmatched: 8.